This is a list of T cell receptor beta chains from one sample in a study of monozygotic twins with inflammatory bowel disease. For each CDR3 protein, TCRdb gives one entry from its re-call of the 5' RACE reads, without DNA. In all, the sample yields 110,000 to 150,000 distinct CDR3 sequences. Sequencing was carried out using blood. The receptor set was obtained from a human donor with ulcerative colitis or Crohn's disease, or a healthy co-twin of an affected twin (not recorded which). The CDR3 runs from the conserved cysteine through the conserved F or W. Each record gives: J gene, V gene, CDR3 protein.

J gene: TRBJ1-1; V gene: TRBV13; CDR3 protein: CASSLASIVTDNTEAFF
J gene: TRBJ2-1; V gene: TRBV4-2; CDR3 protein: CASSQLERDVNEQFF
J gene: TRBJ1-1; V gene: TRBV7-2; CDR3 protein: CASSSELRGTEAFF
J gene: TRBJ1-1; V gene: TRBV5-1; CDR3 protein: CASSLAGTGNTEAFF
J gene: TRBJ2-3; V gene: TRBV20-1; CDR3 protein: CSEKISTDTQYF
J gene: TRBJ2-2; V gene: TRBV5-4; CDR3 protein: CASSFESSGELFF
J gene: TRBJ2-4; V gene: TRBV5-6; CDR3 protein: CASSTLIAKNIQYF
J gene: TRBJ1-5; V gene: TRBV6-2/TRBV6-3; CDR3 protein: CASSWGGQPQHF
J gene: TRBJ2-1; V gene: TRBV6-1; CDR3 protein: CASRTAWTGGDEQFF
J gene: TRBJ2-6; V gene: TRBV30; CDR3 protein: CAWSVPVTGGANVLTF
J gene: TRBJ2-3; V gene: TRBV2; CDR3 protein: CASFYSGISTDTQYF
J gene: TRBJ2-7; V gene: TRBV28; CDR3 protein: CASSLPPSGKNRDEQYF
J gene: TRBJ2-6; V gene: TRBV11-1; CDR3 protein: CASSLVTGGGYAGANVLTF
J gene: TRBJ1-1; V gene: TRBV14; CDR3 protein: CASSQDLGRYTEAFF
J gene: TRBJ2-1; V gene: TRBV6-6; CDR3 protein: CASSSNRAFNEQFF
J gene: TRBJ2-1; V gene: TRBV10-3; CDR3 protein: CAISPGTEYNEQFF
J gene: TRBJ1-5; V gene: TRBV7-2; CDR3 protein: CASSLPRGESNQPQHF
J gene: TRBJ2-1; V gene: TRBV7-8; CDR3 protein: CASSLWGEQFF
J gene: TRBJ2-1; V gene: TRBV27; CDR3 protein: CASSLSPVVNEQFF
J gene: TRBJ2-7; V gene: TRBV7-6; CDR3 protein: CASSFTGTYEQYF
J gene: TRBJ1-1; V gene: TRBV7-2; CDR3 protein: CASAAGRNTEAFF
J gene: TRBJ2-7; V gene: TRBV6-2/TRBV6-3; CDR3 protein: CASSYFAAITSYEQYF